These 26 T cell receptor beta chains were all obtained from the same sample, sequenced in a study of blood T cell repertoires in COVID-19. Profiling relied on immunoSEQ multiplex PCR, and the TCRdb table lists in-frame clones only, not all of them. This sample has 200,000 to 250,000 clones, with under 90% found just once. Sequenced material: peripheral blood. The origin of the receptors is an elderly man with acute or convalescent COVID-19.

The chain couples TRBV2 to TRBJ1-5; 7 bases are a match to TRBD1. The CDR3 is 15 residues long. Germline V CDR1 and CDR2: SNHLY, FYNNEI. V lost 7 bases and J lost 6; bases outside the gene matches: 12. The CDR3 here is CASNNVQGTRQPQHF. CDR3 DNA sequence: TGTGCCAGCAATAATGTACAGGGGACGCGTCAGCCCCAGCATTTT.

This clone was seen only once. The CDR3 bases are TGTGCCAGCAGTGACGCACGGGGACTAGCGGCAACAGATACGCAGTATTTT. Translation: CASSDARGLAATDTQYF. The chain carries TRBV6-1 and TRBJ2-3; 11 bases are shared with TRBD2. Germline V CDR1 and CDR2: MNHNS, SASEGT. Trimming at V came to 3 bases and at J to 3 bases, leaving 8 bases not matched to a gene. This CDR3 has 17 residues.

J is TRBJ2-2 and V is TRBV29-1, with a possible D match to TRBD1 (6 bases). Germline V gives CDR1 SQVTM, CDR2 ANQGSEA. Trimming shortened V by 7 bases and J by 5 bases, and 17 bases separated the two germline ends. The CDR3 is made up of 14 amino acids. The CDR3: CSAGTQGRTGELFF. CDR3 nucleotides: TGCAGCGCAGGGACACAAGGGCGGACCGGGGAGCTGTTTTTT.

This clone was seen only once. The genes are TRBV7-9 and TRBJ2-1; no clear D. V shed 6 bases and J shed 2 bases, with 17 bases lying between them. The germline V gene has CDR1 SEHNR and CDR2 FQNEAQ (reference sequence). The CDR3 has 16 amino acids. The CDR3 here is CASSFTIIGPYNEQFF. CDR3 bases: TGTGCCAGCAGTTTTACTATTATCGGTCCCTACAATGAGCAGTTCTTC.

This clone was seen just once. The chain recombines TRBV27 with TRBJ1-5; 7 bases align to TRBD1. The CDR3 loop spans 17 amino acids. Trimming took 5 bases from V and 1 from J; bases not matched to a gene: 11. Germline V gene lookup returns CDR1 MNHEY and CDR2 SMNVEV (reference sequence). CDR3 loop: CASSPTGAPISNQPQHF. CDR3 bases: TGTGCCAGCAGTCCTACAGGGGCCCCTATAAGCAATCAGCCCCAGCATTTT.

The chain uses TRBV12-3 or TRBV12-4 and TRBJ2-4, with 11 nucleotides matching TRBD1. Trimming removed 6 bases from V and 8 bases from J; junction bases left unmatched: 3. The CDR3 is 13 residues long. CDR3 region: CASRGTGGDIQYF. CDR3 DNA sequence: TGTGCCAGCAGAGGGACAGGGGGAGACATTCAGTACTTC.

The chain is built from TRBV18 and TRBJ2-3; 7 bases map to TRBD1. Looked up from germline, CDR1 is KGHSH and CDR2 is LQKENI. With V trimmed by 5 bases and J by 0 bases, 11 bases remained unmatched. This CDR3 comprises 17 residues. In nucleotides, the CDR3 is TGTGCCAGCTCAACCCCTCGACAGGGAGCGAGCACAGATACGCAGTATTTT. Amino acids: CASSTPRQGASTDTQYF.

The gene calls are TRBV28 and TRBJ2-7, with TRBD2 matching 7 bases. CDR1 and CDR2 from the germline V gene are MDHEN and SYDVKM. The CDR3 covers 15 residues. J was trimmed by 0 bases and V by 7 bases; bases with no gene match: 9. In DNA form, the CDR3 reads TGTGCCAGCAATCCCGTCCGGGGGGACTCCTACGAGCAGTACTTC. Residues: CASNPVRGDSYEQYF.

V gene TRBV12-3 or TRBV12-4 combines with J gene TRBJ2-5, with no clear D. The CDR3 is 12 amino acids. V lost 8 bases and J 2 bases, leaving 9 bases between the germline ends. The CDR3 nucleotides are TGTGCCAGCGGTTCTAGACAAGAGACCCAGTACTTC. This gives the protein CASGSRQETQYF.

This clone was observed a handful of times. CDR3 coding DNA: TGTGCCAGCAGCCCTGGGCCGTCAGGGTACGAGCAGTACTTC. Its translation is CASSPGPSGYEQYF. The chain uses TRBV13 and TRBJ2-7; possibly TRBD1 for D (5 bases). The CDR3 totals 14 residues. The germline CDR1 and CDR2 sequences are PRHDT and FYEKMQ (reference sequence). Trimming took off 5 bases at V and 4 bases at J, with 15 bases between the two ends.

The rearrangement uses TRBV5-4 and TRBJ2-3; no reliable D call. The length of the CDR3 is 14 residues. Germline lookup yields CDR1 SGHNT and CDR2 YYREEE (reference sequence). Trimming removed 3 bases at V and 2 bases at J, with 10 bases between. CDR3 DNA: TGTGCCAGCAGCTCCGACTCTTACACAGATACGCAGTATTTT. The encoded protein is CASSSDSYTDTQYF.

The chain joins TRBV19 to TRBJ2-1; a weak D match, TRBD2 (6 bases). The CDR3 length is 15 residues. With 6 bases removed from V and 1 base from J, the gap between germline ends came to 13 bases. The germline gives CDR1 LNHDA, CDR2 SQIVND (reference sequence). CDR3 protein: CASSLGGTSYNEQFF. The CDR3 coding sequence is TGTGCCAGTAGCCTCGGCGGGACTTCCTACAATGAGCAGTTCTTC.

This sequence joins TRBV6-5 and TRBJ2-7; TRBD2 matches at 9 bases. The length of the CDR3 is 14 residues. With 6 bases clipped from V and 4 bases from J, the junction kept 7 bases outside the gene matches. CDR1 MNHEY and CDR2 SVGAGI come from the germline V gene. The CDR3 DNA follows: TGTGCCAGCAGGCGGATAGCGGGAGCTTACGAGCAGTACTTC. This sequence encodes CASRRIAGAYEQYF.

This clone was counted a few times. V usage is TRBV19 and J usage is TRBJ1-4; 9 bases fit TRBD1. The CDR3 has 13 residues. CDR1 is LNHDA, CDR2 SQIVND, per germline (reference sequence). Unmatched junction bases numbered 8, after V lost 8 bases and J lost 10 bases. The CDR3 DNA reads TGTGCCAGTTGGGGACAGGGAGACGGAAAACTGTTTTTT. Its protein is CASWGQGDGKLFF.

The V and J genes are TRBV5-1 and TRBJ1-6, with 8 bases identical to TRBD1. V gave up 3 bases and J gave up 7 bases; unmatched junction bases: 6. Germline V gene sequence: CDR1 SGHRS, CDR2 YFSETQ. The CDR3 has 15 residues. This chain's CDR3 is CASSWTTGENSPLHF. The DNA of the CDR3 is TGCGCCAGCAGCTGGACGACAGGGGAGAATTCACCCCTCCACTTT.

This chain connects TRBV4-3 to TRBJ1-1, with D possibly being TRBD1 (5 bases). The V gene lost 0 bases and the J gene lost 0 bases, with 11 bases spanning the gap. Germline V gene data show CDR1 as LGHNA and CDR2 as YSLEER. The length of the CDR3 is 16 residues. CDR3 protein: CASSQDPDSMNTEAFF. Here the CDR3 DNA reads TGCGCCAGCAGCCAAGATCCCGACAGTATGAACACTGAAGCTTTCTTT.

This clone was detected only once. This chain links TRBV7-9 with TRBJ2-7; 8 bases are a match to TRBD1. This CDR3 comprises 13 residues. Germline V gene lookup returns CDR1 SEHNR and CDR2 FQNEAQ (reference sequence). The V gene end was trimmed by 1 base and the J gene end by 4 bases; junction bases not matched to a gene: 0. The DNA of the CDR3 is TGTGCCAGCAGCTTAGGGACAGGGTACGAGCAGTACTTC. Translating it yields CASSLGTGYEQYF. The complete variable domain, with remaining parts taken from reference TRBV7-9 and TRBJ2-7, reads DTGVSQNPRHKITKRGQNVTFRCDPISEHNRLYWYRQTLGQGPEFLTYFQNEAQLEKSRLLSDRFSAERPKGSFSTLEIQRTEQGDSAMYLCASSLGTGYEQYFGPGTRLTVT.

This rearrangement joins TRBV21-1 to TRBJ1-4; the table calls TRBD1, which could not be checked here. TRBV21-1 is an annotated pseudogene. The CDR3 has 14 amino acids. In nucleotides, the CDR3 is TGTGCCAGCAGCAAGACAGGCCGTAATGAAAAACTGTTTTTT. Translating it yields CASSKTGRNEKLFF.

The chain couples TRBV11-3 to TRBJ2-7; 9 bases match TRBD2. Trimming at V came to 5 bases and at J to 13 bases, leaving 12 bases not matched to a gene. CDR3 length: 13 residues. CDR1 is SGHNT and CDR2 is YENEEA in the germline V gene. The CDR3 region is CASSLGTSKLQYV. The CDR3 DNA follows: TGTGCCAGCAGCCTCGGGACTAGCAAGCTGCAATACGTC.

V gene TRBV2 combines with J gene TRBJ2-1, with unresolved D. Deletions cut 7 bases from V and 1 base from J, with 8 bases between. The V gene's germline CDR1 is SNHLY and CDR2 FYNNEI. This CDR3 comprises 13 residues. Written as DNA, the CDR3 is TGTGCCAGCAAGGAGCTATCCTACAATGAGCAGTTCTTC. Protein sequence: CASKELSYNEQFF.

The genes are TRBV28 and TRBJ2-1; D perhaps matches TRBD2 (6 bases). The length of the CDR3 is 15 residues. CDR1 and CDR2 (germline): MDHEN, SYDVKM. V shed 7 bases and J shed 5 bases, with 18 bases lying between them. CDR3 region: CASIMGGSGNNEQFF. In DNA, the CDR3 is TGTGCCAGCATTATGGGGGGATCGGGAAACAATGAGCAGTTCTTC.

This chain connects TRBV27 to TRBJ2-1, with 9 bases aligning to TRBD1. CDR3 length equals 15 residues. V lost 6 bases to trimming and J lost 4 bases; unmatched junction nucleotides: 7. The V gene's germline CDR1 is MNHEY and CDR2 SMNVEV (reference sequence). This CDR3 is CASSRGQGGYNEQFF. Written as DNA, the CDR3 is TGTGCCAGCAGCCGGGGACAGGGAGGTTACAATGAGCAGTTCTTC.

This chain joins TRBV19 and TRBJ1-5; 7 positions agree with TRBD1. Per the germline V gene, CDR1 is LNHDA and CDR2 is SQIVND (reference sequence). The CDR3 runs to 17 residues. Unmatched junction bases numbered 13, after V lost 8 bases and J lost 0 bases. The CDR3 nucleotides read TGTGCCAGTTCTCCGACCGGGACAGCCTATAGCAATCAGCCCCAGCATTTT. As protein: CASSPTGTAYSNQPQHF.

The chain is built from TRBV27 and TRBJ1-5; TRBD1 agrees at 8 bases. Germline-derived CDR1 and CDR2 are MNHEY and SMNVEV (reference sequence). This CDR3 is 15 amino acids long. With 6 bases clipped from V and 3 bases from J, the junction kept 7 bases outside the gene matches. CDR3 DNA sequence: TGTGCCAGCAGATCGACAGGGGAATACAATCAGCCCCAGCATTTT. Amino acid sequence: CASRSTGEYNQPQHF.

The chain links TRBV18 to TRBJ1-1, with D tentatively TRBD1 (6 bases). Trimming took off 1 base at V and 7 bases at J, with 16 bases between the two ends. This CDR3 region has 15 residues. Germline CDR1 KGHSH, CDR2 LQKENI. CDR3 region: CASSPRNRVPGEAFF. DNA of the CDR3: TGTGCCAGCTCACCACGGAACAGGGTCCCCGGTGAAGCTTTCTTT. The complete variable domain, with remaining parts taken from reference TRBV18 and TRBJ1-1, reads NAGVMQNPRHLVRRRGQEARLRCSPMKGHSHVYWYRQLPEEGLKFMVYLQKENIIDESGMPKERFSAEFPKEGPSILRIQQVVRGDSAAYFCASSPRNRVPGEAFFGQGTRLTVV.

CDR3 nucleotides: TGTGCCAGTAGTGGTGACAGCTATGGCTACACCTTC. Its translation is CASSGDSYGYTF. The rearrangement joins TRBV19 to TRBJ1-2, with D possibly matching TRBD1 (5 bases). CDR3 length: 12 amino acids. V lost 5 bases and J 4 bases, leaving 8 bases between the germline ends. Germline CDR1 and CDR2: LNHDA and SQIVND (reference sequence).